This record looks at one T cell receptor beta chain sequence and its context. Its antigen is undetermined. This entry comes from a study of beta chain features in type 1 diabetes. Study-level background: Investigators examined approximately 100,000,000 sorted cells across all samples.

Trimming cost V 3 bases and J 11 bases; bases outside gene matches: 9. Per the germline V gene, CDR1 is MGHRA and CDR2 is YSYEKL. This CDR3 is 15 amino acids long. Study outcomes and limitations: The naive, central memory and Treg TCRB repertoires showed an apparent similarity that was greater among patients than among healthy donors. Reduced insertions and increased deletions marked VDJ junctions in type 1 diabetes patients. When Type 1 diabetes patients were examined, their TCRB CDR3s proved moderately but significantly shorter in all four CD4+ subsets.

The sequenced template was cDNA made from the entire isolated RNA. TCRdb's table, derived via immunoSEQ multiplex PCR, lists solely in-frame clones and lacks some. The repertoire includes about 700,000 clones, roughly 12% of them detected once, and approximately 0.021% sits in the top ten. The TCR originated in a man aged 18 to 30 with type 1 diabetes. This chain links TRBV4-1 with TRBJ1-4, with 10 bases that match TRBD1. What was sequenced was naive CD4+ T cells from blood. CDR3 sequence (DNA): TGCGCCAGCAGCCATCCCGGGACAGGGGAGTGGAAACTGTTTTTT. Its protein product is CASSHPGTGEWKLFF.